Following are 21 T cell receptor beta chains from one sample sequenced in a study of blood T cell dynamics during melanoma immunotherapy. Regarding time point: week 3, after first cycle of checkpoint inhibitor. Sequencing used immunoSEQ multiplex PCR; TCRdb keeps in-frame clones, though not all of them. The top ten hold roughly 5% of the sample, which has fewer than 15,000 clones, 86% seen once. Sequencing was performed on blood, taken from a patient treated with checkpoint blockade. These receptors all stem from a human donor with melanoma.

This clone is classed as medium-sized (0.01 to 0.1%). This chain links TRBV4-3 with TRBJ1-6, with D unclear. This CDR3 region has 14 residues. Germline V gives CDR1 LGHNA, CDR2 YSLEER. The V gene lost 0 bases and the J gene lost 7 bases, with 7 bases spanning the gap. The CDR3 DNA is TGCGCCAGCAGCCAAGATGGGGAAAATTCACCCCTCCACTTT. Residues: CASSQDGENSPLHF.

The rearrangement uses TRBV30 and TRBJ2-1; D remains ambiguous. Per germline, CDR1 GTSNPN and CDR2 SVGIG (reference sequence). CDR3 length equals 11 residues. The V end was cut by 2 bases, the J end by 7 bases, with 6 bases between. The CDR3 region is CAWSRENEQFF. CDR3 sequence (DNA): TGTGCCTGGAGTCGAGAAAATGAGCAGTTCTTC.

V is TRBV29-1 and J is TRBJ1-2; the D is unclear. Germline V gives CDR1 SQVTM, CDR2 ANQGSEA. CDR3 size: 14 residues. Trimming pared 0 bases from V and 4 bases from J, leaving 12 bases between. CDR3 in amino acids: CSVEEERRFYGYTF. The CDR3 DNA is TGCAGCGTTGAAGAGGAAAGAAGATTCTATGGCTACACCTTC.

This clone was seen only once. The chain employs TRBV6-5 and TRBJ1-3, with no clear D. Germline V CDR1 and CDR2: MNHEY, SVGAGI. The CDR3 has 15 residues. V shed 0 bases and J shed 2 bases, with 8 bases lying between them. The CDR3 coding sequence is TGTGCCAGCAGTTACTCGGATGGGGCTGGAAACACCATATATTTT. It is translated as CASSYSDGAGNTIYF.

This clone was found once. The J gene is TRBJ2-7, the V gene TRBV30, with 7 bases matching TRBD1. The CDR3 consists of 10 residues. Per germline, CDR1 GTSNPN and CDR2 SVGIG (reference sequence). Unmatched junction bases numbered 5, after V lost 3 bases and J lost 12 bases. The CDR3 DNA sequence: TGTGCCTGGAGACAGGGGAAGGTGTACTTC. Residues: CAWRQGKVYF.

This chain connects TRBV15 to TRBJ2-1; D may match TRBD1 or TRBD2 (5 bases each). Trimming took 4 bases from V and 5 from J, leaving 12 bases between them. The CDR3 totals 14 residues. From germline, CDR1 is LNHNV and CDR2 YYDKDF (reference sequence). In nucleotides, the CDR3 is TGTGCCACCAGCATTCCGGGACCAGACAATGAGCAGTTCTTC. Its translation: CATSIPGPDNEQFF.

The V and J genes are TRBV4-3 and TRBJ2-1; 7 positions agree with TRBD2. The CDR3 covers 16 residues. V was pared by 0 bases and J by 1 base, with 3 bases of the junction left unmatched. Germline loops: CDR1 LGHNA, CDR2 YSLEER. The DNA of the CDR3 is TGCGCCAGCAGCCAAGAAACAGCGGGGTCCTACAATGAGCAGTTCTTC. It encodes CASSQETAGSYNEQFF.

This rearrangement joins TRBV15 to TRBJ1-5; D not resolved. V lost 1 base and J lost 5, with 6 bases in between. This CDR3 has 13 residues. The germline V gene encodes CDR1 LNHNV and CDR2 YYDKDF (reference sequence). CDR3: CATSRATDQPQHF. In nucleotides, the CDR3 is TGTGCCACCAGCAGAGCAACAGATCAGCCCCAGCATTTT.

The rearrangement uses TRBV11-2 and TRBJ2-3, with 8 bases matching TRBD1. The CDR3 runs to 14 residues. V trimming: 6 bases; J trimming: 3 bases; junction bases outside the gene matches: 5. Germline loops: CDR1 SGHAT, CDR2 FQNNGV. Written as DNA, the CDR3 is TGTGCCAGCAGTTATGACAGGGGAACAGATACGCAGTATTTT. Translating it yields CASSYDRGTDTQYF.

V usage is TRBV5-8 and J usage is TRBJ2-1; 12 bases map to TRBD1. The germline gives CDR1 SGHTS, CDR2 YDEGEE. The CDR3 has 15 amino acids. V was pared by 4 bases and J by 12 bases, with 11 bases of the junction left unmatched. CDR3 residues: CASSNSGTGGFLQFF. DNA of the CDR3: TGTGCCAGCAGCAACAGCGGGACAGGGGGCTTTCTGCAGTTCTTC.

DNA for the CDR3: TGTGCCAGCAGCTTAGACCCCTACGAGCAGTACTTC. Translation: CASSLDPYEQYF. The V call is TRBV7-9, the J call TRBJ2-7, with no clear D. Per germline, CDR1 SEHNR and CDR2 FQNEAQ (reference sequence). The CDR3 sequence is 12 residues long. V was shortened by 1 base and J by 2 bases, with 3 bases between the two germline ends.

The V and J genes are TRBV21-1 and TRBJ1-1; the table's D gene call, TRBD1, was not cross checked with the DNA. TRBV21-1 constitutes a pseudogene. The CDR3 has 16 amino acids. CDR3 sequence (DNA): TGTGCCAGCAGCAGCGGACAGGGAGGAATCCCTGTGGGAGCTTTCTTT. Protein product: CASSSGQGGIPVGAFF.

This chain's CDR3 is CASSSDWSYEQYF. The CDR3 DNA is TGTGCCAGCAGCTCAGACTGGAGCTACGAGCAGTACTTC. The V and J genes are TRBV5-4 and TRBJ2-7; D call uncertain. The CDR3 sequence is 13 residues long. Trimming took off 3 bases at V and 3 bases at J, with 10 bases between the two ends. In germline, CDR1 is SGHNT, CDR2 YYREEE (reference sequence).

V is TRBV2 and J is TRBJ2-1; possibly TRBD1 for D (6 bases). Per germline, CDR1 SNHLY and CDR2 FYNNEI. V dropped 5 bases and J dropped 4 bases, with 6 bases sitting between them. The CDR3 covers 12 residues. The CDR3 DNA reads as TGTGCCAGCAGTAGGGGGTACAATGAGCAGTTCTTC. The encoded protein is CASSRGYNEQFF.

The rearrangement links TRBV28 to TRBJ2-4; 7 bases are a match to TRBD1. The CDR3 consists of 12 residues. V dropped 6 bases and J dropped 4; count of bases not matched to a gene: 0. The V gene's germline CDR1 is MDHEN and CDR2 SYDVKM. As DNA, the CDR3 is TGTGCCAGCAGGGGACAGAAAAACATTCAGTACTTC. Residues: CASRGQKNIQYF.

V and J are TRBV9 and TRBJ2-7; D is perhaps TRBD2 (5 bases). The CDR3 spans 13 residues. The germline gives CDR1 SGDLS, CDR2 YYNGEE. V shed 6 bases and J shed 5 bases, with 15 bases lying between them. CDR3 sequence reads: CASTWTARDEQYF. Here the CDR3 DNA reads TGTGCCAGCACGTGGACTGCCCGGGACGAGCAGTACTTC.

This chain joins TRBV7-2 and TRBJ2-7; TRBD2 matches at 15 bases. The trim removed 4 bases at V and 7 bases at J, leaving 8 bases unmatched. This CDR3 comprises 16 residues. Germline lookup yields CDR1 SGHTA and CDR2 FQGNSA. Written as DNA, the CDR3 is TGTGCCAGCAGCTGGGGACTAGCGGGAGGCTATCGGGAGCAGTACTTC. Translated: CASSWGLAGGYREQYF. Using reference TRBV7-2 and TRBJ2-7 for the parts outside the CDR3, the full variable domain is GAGVSQSPSNKVTEKGKDVELRCDPISGHTALYWYRQSLGQGLEFLIYFQGNSAPDKSGLPSDRFSAERTGGSVSTLTIQRTQQEDSAVYLCASSWGLAGGYREQYFGPGTRLTVT.

J is TRBJ1-2 and V is TRBV19, with D hard to call. Trimming took off 2 bases at V and 5 bases at J, with 6 bases between the two ends. Looked up from germline, CDR1 is LNHDA and CDR2 is SQIVND (reference sequence). CDR3 length: 12 amino acids. The CDR3 region has the DNA TGTGCCAGTAGTATATCGGTTTATGGCTACACCTTC. Protein product: CASSISVYGYTF.

This chain uses TRBV11-3 with TRBJ2-7; D is perhaps TRBD1 or TRBD2 (5 bases each). Germline-derived CDR1 and CDR2 are SGHNT and YENEEA. This CDR3 spans 13 amino acids. V was clipped by 8 bases and J by 3 bases, with 14 bases between them. The CDR3 region is CASRGREHYEQYF. The CDR3 DNA reads as TGTGCCAGCCGGGGCCGGGAACACTACGAGCAGTACTTC.

The gene calls are TRBV15 and TRBJ2-2; D ambiguous. Germline CDR1 reads LNHNV; CDR2 reads YYDKDF (reference sequence). The CDR3 extends over 12 amino acids. The V end was cut by 0 bases, the J end by 8 bases, with 4 bases between. The CDR3 sequence is CATSREVGELFF. DNA for the CDR3: TGTGCCACCAGCAGAGAGGTGGGGGAGCTGTTTTTT.

The chain joins TRBV28 to TRBJ2-5; a weak D match, TRBD2 (7 bases). CDR1 MDHEN and CDR2 SYDVKM come from the germline V gene. Trimming left V 2 bases short and J 1 base short, with 11 bases between. CDR3 length equals 15 residues. For the CDR3, the DNA is TGTGCCAGCAGTTTAATGGGGGGGCCCCAAGAGACCCAGTACTTC. It is translated as CASSLMGGPQETQYF.